The next 10 T cell receptor beta chains were all read from a single sample in a study of T cell responses to AZD1222 COVID-19 vaccine. The data were produced by immunoSEQ multiplex PCR, yet TCRdb's version contains in-frame clones alone and is incomplete. Here the sample spans 70,000 to 95,000 clones, roughly 84% being singletons. Sequenced here: peripheral blood, sampled 28 days after the second AZD1222 dose. Receptors originate from an adult who received the AZD1222 COVID-19 vaccine.

The rearrangement uses TRBV5-4 and TRBJ1-1; the D is unclear. Germline lookup yields CDR1 SGHNT and CDR2 YYREEE (reference sequence). CDR3 length: 14 amino acids. V was pared by 4 bases and J by 4 bases, with 14 bases between. DNA of the CDR3: TGTGCCAGCAGCCGAAACCGGGGTGCCACTGAAGCTTTCTTT. This sequence encodes CASSRNRGATEAFF.

The chain links TRBV7-2 to TRBJ2-5; D possibly uses TRBD1 or TRBD2 (6 bases each). V lost 5 bases and J 5 bases, leaving 12 bases between the germline ends. Germline V gene lookup returns CDR1 SGHTA and CDR2 FQGNSA. The CDR3 contains 13 residues. CDR3 loop: CASSPQGRETQYF. CDR3 bases: TGTGCCAGCAGCCCCCAGGGGAGGGAGACCCAGTACTTC.

The genes are TRBV9 and TRBJ2-5, with D perhaps matching TRBD1 or TRBD2 (6 bases each). V was clipped by 2 bases and J by 1 base, with 9 bases between them. This CDR3 spans 14 amino acids. Germline assignment: CDR1 SGDLS and CDR2 YYNGEE. The CDR3 nucleotides are TGTGCCAGCAGCGTTGGGGGGCTCCAAGAGACCCAGTACTTC. It encodes CASSVGGLQETQYF.

This CDR3 reads CASTPGTGGGYEQYF. As DNA, the CDR3 is TGTGCCAGCACCCCCGGGACAGGGGGCGGTTACGAGCAGTACTTC. The chain couples TRBV28 to TRBJ2-7, with 12 bases lining up with TRBD1. Looked up from germline, CDR1 is MDHEN and CDR2 is SYDVKM. The CDR3 is 15 residues long. J gave up 4 bases and V 7 bases, and 8 bases lay outside the gene matches.

The sample holds one count of this clone. The chain employs TRBV6-5 and TRBJ1-5, with no clear D. The CDR3 has 15 residues. Germline V lookup: CDR1 MNHEY, CDR2 SVGAGI. The germline V and J ends were trimmed by 0 bases and 11 bases, with 17 bases remaining between them. The CDR3 sequence: CASSYSNDQATTQHF. The CDR3 coding sequence is TGTGCCAGCAGTTACTCGAATGACCAGGCGACCACCCAGCATTTT.

The chain employs TRBV2 and TRBJ2-3; TRBD1 agrees at 7 bases. CDR3 length equals 16 residues. Germline CDR1 and CDR2: SNHLY and FYNNEI. Trimming removed 6 bases from V and 1 base from J; junction bases left unmatched: 10. The CDR3 loop is CASSLGAGGRTDTQYF. The CDR3 region has the DNA TGTGCCAGCAGCCTCGGGGCAGGGGGACGCACAGATACGCAGTATTTT.

This chain uses TRBV7-2 with TRBJ2-5; TRBD2 agrees at 8 bases. The germline gives CDR1 SGHTA, CDR2 FQGNSA. V lost 5 bases to trimming and J lost 5 bases; unmatched junction nucleotides: 7. The CDR3 is 14 amino acids. The CDR3, as DNA: TGTGCCAGCAGCCGGGGCCCGGGGGGGGAGACCCAGTACTTC. This translates into CASSRGPGGETQYF.

The genes are TRBV27 and TRBJ2-7; possible D gene TRBD2, 6 bases. CDR1 MNHEY and CDR2 SMNVEV come from the germline V gene (reference sequence). V lost 7 bases and J lost 1, with 11 bases in between. The length of the CDR3 is 13 residues. Written as DNA, the CDR3 is TGTGCCAGCACGCGGGACGGGTCCTACGAGCAGTACTTC. Translating it yields CASTRDGSYEQYF.

This chain connects TRBV20-1 to TRBJ1-2; D gene ambiguous. Germline CDR1 is DFQATT and CDR2 is SNEGSKA (reference sequence). V shed 3 bases and J shed 0 bases, with 5 bases lying between them. The CDR3 is made up of 12 amino acids. CDR3 in DNA: TGCAGTGCTAGTGCAACTAACTATGGCTACACCTTC. This codes for CSASATNYGYTF.

DNA of the CDR3: TGTGCCAGTAGAGGCGGGGCGGCCTACGAGCAGTACTTC. Translated, it gives CASRGGAAYEQYF. The rearrangement links TRBV19 to TRBJ2-7; D is perhaps TRBD2 (6 bases). V shed 6 bases and J shed 2 bases, with 11 bases lying between them. In germline, CDR1 is LNHDA, CDR2 SQIVND (reference sequence). CDR3 length: 13 residues.